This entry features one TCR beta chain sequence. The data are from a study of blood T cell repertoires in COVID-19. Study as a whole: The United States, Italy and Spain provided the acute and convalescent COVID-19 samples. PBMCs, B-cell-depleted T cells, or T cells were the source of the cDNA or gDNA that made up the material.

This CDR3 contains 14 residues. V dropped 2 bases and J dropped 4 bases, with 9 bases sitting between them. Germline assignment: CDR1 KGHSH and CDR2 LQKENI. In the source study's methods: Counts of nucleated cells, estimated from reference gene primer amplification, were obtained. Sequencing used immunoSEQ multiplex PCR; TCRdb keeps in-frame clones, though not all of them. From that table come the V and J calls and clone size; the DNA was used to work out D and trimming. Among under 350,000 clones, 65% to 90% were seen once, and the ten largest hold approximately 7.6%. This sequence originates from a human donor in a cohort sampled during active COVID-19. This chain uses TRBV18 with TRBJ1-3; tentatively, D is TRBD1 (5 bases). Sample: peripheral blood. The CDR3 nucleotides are TGTGCCAGCTCACCAAATGGACAAGGAAACACCATATATTTT. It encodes CASSPNGQGNTIYF. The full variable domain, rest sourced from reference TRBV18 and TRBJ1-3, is NAGVMQNPRHLVRRRGQEARLRCSPMKGHSHVYWYRQLPEEGLKFMVYLQKENIIDESGMPKERFSAEFPKEGPSILRIQQVVRGDSAAYFCASSPNGQGNTIYFGEGSWLTVV.